These 32 T cell receptor beta chains were sequenced from one sample in a study of cytomegalovirus exposure and HLA in healthy donors (dated 2017 in TCRdb). The library relied on the immunoSEQ multiplex PCR assay. For the multiplex PCR, a mixture combining 60 forward primers for TCR Vbeta segments and 13 reverse primers for TCR Jbeta segments was used. The table comes from immuneACCESS by way of TCRdb, which keeps in-frame sequences with V and J called. Part of the clones is missing from these tables; in studies checked, under half for an unresolved V gene and the rest for unknown reasons. For this sample there are some 63,000 clones; roughly 83% appear just once. 1.6% of the sample goes to the ten largest clones. The sample comprised PBMCs. The origin of the receptors is a human donor in good health.

This clone was found a few times. V is TRBV4-2 and J is TRBJ1-1; D is unresolved. Germline CDR1 reads LGHNA; CDR2 reads YNFKEQ. The V end was cut by 1 base, the J end by 7 bases, with 22 bases between. The CDR3 totals 17 residues. This chain's CDR3 is CASSQAAAGQDFFEAFF. The DNA of the CDR3 is TGTGCCAGCAGCCAAGCCGCCGCCGGCCAGGATTTTTTTGAAGCTTTCTTT.

V usage is TRBV4-3 and J usage is TRBJ1-1; weak D call: TRBD1 (6 bases). Between the trimmed V and J ends, which lost 3 bases and 1 base, there was a span of 15 bases. CDR3 length: 16 residues. Germline V gives CDR1 LGHNA, CDR2 YSLEER. This chain's CDR3 is CASSHVSLDRNTEAFF. In nucleotides, the CDR3 is TGCGCCAGCAGCCATGTATCCCTGGACAGGAACACTGAAGCTTTCTTT.

The chain carries TRBV9 and TRBJ2-5; 8 bases align to TRBD1. TRBJ2-7 matches the DNA end more closely, so the J call is doubtful. From germline, CDR1 is SGDLS and CDR2 YYNGEE. The CDR3 length is 14 residues. The CDR3 loop is CASSLRDRYNEQYF. As DNA, the CDR3 is TGTGCCAGCAGCCTCCGGGACAGGTATAACGAGCAGTACTTC.

This chain links TRBV5-1 with TRBJ1-2; maybe TRBD1 (6 bases). Trimming left V 3 bases short and J 3 bases short, with 12 bases between. CDR1 and CDR2 from the germline V gene are SGHRS and YFSETQ. The CDR3 is 14 amino acids. The CDR3 DNA reads TGCGCCAGCAGCTCACAGGGAGACTACTATGGCTACACCTTC. As protein: CASSSQGDYYGYTF.

The chain uses TRBV30 and TRBJ2-2, with 10 positions matching TRBD1. The V gene end was trimmed by 3 bases and the J gene end by 3 bases; junction bases not matched to a gene: 4. The germline V gene encodes CDR1 GTSNPN and CDR2 SVGIG (reference sequence). The CDR3 covers 15 residues. The chain's CDR3 is CAWRGQGRDTGELFF. The CDR3 DNA reads as TGTGCCTGGAGGGGACAGGGGAGGGACACCGGGGAGCTGTTTTTT. Full variable domain (missing parts from reference TRBV30 and TRBJ2-2): SQTIHQWPATLVQPVGSPLSLECTVEGTSNPNLYWYRQAAGRGLQLLFYSVGIGQISSEVPQNLSASRPQDRQFILSSKKLLLSDSGFYLCAWRGQGRDTGELFFGEGSRLTVL.

This clone was observed once. V is TRBV7-3 and J is TRBJ2-1; 11 nucleotides match TRBD2. This CDR3 is 18 amino acids long. The V segment lost 3 bases and the J segment 1 base; nucleotides outside the gene matches: 8. Per germline, CDR1 SGHTA and CDR2 FQGTGA. CDR3 sequence (DNA): TGTGCCAGCAGCTTGAGTAGCGGGGGGGCGGCTTCCTACAATGAGCAGTTCTTC. Protein sequence: CASSLSSGGAASYNEQFF.

In this sample, this clone turned up once. The chain links TRBV2 to TRBJ1-1; the match to TRBD1 covers 9 bases. CDR1 is SNHLY and CDR2 is FYNNEI in the germline V gene. Trimming cost V 2 bases and J 6 bases; bases outside gene matches: 13. This CDR3 is built from 17 residues. The CDR3 protein is CASSEFLRLTGGAEAFF. The DNA of the CDR3 is TGTGCCAGCAGTGAATTTTTGCGGTTGACAGGGGGTGCTGAAGCTTTCTTT.

The genes are TRBV7-9 and TRBJ1-1; a possible D gene is TRBD1 (5 bases). Trimming left V 6 bases short and J 1 base short, with 18 bases between. In germline, CDR1 is SEHNR, CDR2 FQNEAQ (reference sequence). The CDR3 totals 16 residues. CDR3 coding DNA: TGTGCCAGCAGATTACCCGCAAGACAGCCGAACACTGAAGCTTTCTTT. This sequence encodes CASRLPARQPNTEAFF.

This clone was seen a single time. J is TRBJ1-2 and V is TRBV7-2; 8 bases are shared with TRBD1. Germline CDR1 reads SGHTA; CDR2 reads FQGNSA. The CDR3 has 13 amino acids. After removal of 6 bases from V and 11 bases from J, the junction contained 11 bases not matched to a gene. CDR3 sequence: CASSPGQGRIYTF. As DNA, the CDR3 is TGTGCCAGCAGTCCTGGACAGGGTCGGATTTACACCTTC.

This clone was seen a few times. The gene calls are TRBV5-4 and TRBJ2-7; perhaps TRBD1 as D (6 bases). Deletions cut 2 bases from V and 2 bases from J, with 11 bases between. This CDR3 is 14 amino acids long. Germline V gene sequence: CDR1 SGHNT, CDR2 YYREEE (reference sequence). DNA of the CDR3: TGTGCCAGCAGCTTTCGGGACACTACCTACGAGCAGTACTTC. Protein product: CASSFRDTTYEQYF.

The chain carries TRBV27 and TRBJ2-1; 8 bases map to TRBD2. Germline CDR1 is MNHEY and CDR2 is SMNVEV (reference sequence). The CDR3 sequence is 16 residues long. The ends lost 6 bases at V and 3 bases at J; junction bases unmatched: 10. The DNA for the CDR3 is TGTGCCAGCAGAGGTGCAAGGCGGGGGGTCTACAATGAGCAGTTCTTC. Encoded protein: CASRGARRGVYNEQFF.

The J gene is TRBJ1-5, the V gene TRBV18; 9 positions agree with TRBD1. The V segment lost 5 bases and the J segment 9 bases; nucleotides outside the gene matches: 14. CDR1 KGHSH and CDR2 LQKENI come from the germline V gene. This CDR3 is built from 16 residues. The CDR3 nucleotides are TGTGCCAGCTCATATAGAACAGGGGGCAAGGTATGGCCCCAGCATTTT. Translating gives CASSYRTGGKVWPQHF.

The chain employs TRBV27 and TRBJ2-6; D unclear. This CDR3 comprises 13 residues. V lost 7 bases and J lost 1, with 5 bases in between. The V gene's germline CDR1 is MNHEY and CDR2 SMNVEV (reference sequence). CDR3 in DNA: TGTGCCAGCATGTCATCTGGGGCCAACGTCCTGACTTTC. It yields the protein CASMSSGANVLTF.

This chain uses TRBV9 with TRBJ1-2; possible D gene TRBD1, 5 bases. Germline values: CDR1 SGDLS, CDR2 YYNGEE. There are 11 residues in the CDR3. Trimming stripped 4 bases from V and 7 bases from J, with 8 bases between. CDR3 protein: CASSLRGGYTF. CDR3 nucleotides: TGTGCCAGCAGCCTTAGGGGTGGCTACACCTTC.

A few counts support this clone. This sequence joins TRBV27 and TRBJ2-1, with 9 bases identical to TRBD1. The germline V gene encodes CDR1 MNHEY and CDR2 SMNVEV (reference sequence). J gave up 4 bases and V 7 bases, and 8 bases lay outside the gene matches. The CDR3 loop spans 15 amino acids. CDR3 protein: CASTRAGQGYNEQFF. In DNA, the CDR3 is TGTGCCAGCACCCGGGCTGGACAGGGGTACAATGAGCAGTTCTTC.

The rearrangement uses TRBV15 and TRBJ2-3; D gene unclear. The germline V gene encodes CDR1 LNHNV and CDR2 YYDKDF (reference sequence). This CDR3 is built from 12 residues. Trimming shortened V by 3 bases and J by 3 bases, and 4 bases separated the two germline ends. The CDR3 loop is CATSRYTDTQYF. Written as DNA, the CDR3 is TGTGCCACCAGCAGGTATACAGATACGCAGTATTTT.

The CDR3 loop is CASSLVRGGNYEQYF. The CDR3 DNA sequence: TGCGCCAGCAGCTTGGTTCGAGGGGGCAACTACGAGCAGTACTTC. This chain connects TRBV5-1 to TRBJ2-7; 7 bases fit TRBD1. V lost 0 bases, J lost 3 bases, and 6 bases stayed unmatched. CDR3 length equals 15 residues. Germline V CDR1 and CDR2: SGHRS, YFSETQ. Together with reference TRBV5-1 and TRBJ2-7, the CDR3 gives the full variable domain: KAGVTQTPRYLIKTRGQQVTLSCSPISGHRSVSWYQQTPGQGLQFLFEYFSETQRNKGNFPGRFSGRQFSNSRSEMNVSTLELGDSALYLCASSLVRGGNYEQYFGPGTRLTVT.

The V gene is TRBV5-1, the J gene TRBJ2-3, with 8 bases matching TRBD2. J was trimmed by 0 bases and V by 2 bases; bases with no gene match: 2. CDR3 length: 15 amino acids. Germline-derived CDR1 and CDR2 are SGHRS and YFSETQ. CDR3 nucleotide sequence: TGCGCCAGCAGCTTTCTAGCGGGCAGCACAGATACGCAGTATTTT. This sequence encodes CASSFLAGSTDTQYF.

CDR3 sequence reads: CARLRRGGPPNTEAFF. CDR3 nucleotides: TGTGCCAGACTCCGTCGAGGGGGCCCTCCGAACACTGAAGCTTTCTTT. The V call is TRBV27, the J call TRBJ1-1; TRBD1 matches 7 bases. The CDR3 has 16 amino acids. Germline V gene lookup returns CDR1 MNHEY and CDR2 SMNVEV (reference sequence). The ends lost 9 bases at V and 1 base at J; junction bases unmatched: 14.

The V gene is TRBV10-3, the J gene TRBJ2-3; 10 positions match TRBD2. The length of the CDR3 is 14 residues. V trimming: 6 bases; J trimming: 3 bases; junction bases outside the gene matches: 3. CDR1 is ENHRY, CDR2 SYGVKD, per germline. This chain's CDR3 is CAISPSGSTDTQYF. CDR3 sequence (DNA): TGTGCCATCAGCCCTAGCGGGAGTACAGATACGCAGTATTTT.

The V call is TRBV29-1, the J call TRBJ2-1; the match to TRBD1 covers 8 bases. The CDR3 is 14 residues long. Trimming cost V 3 bases and J 4 bases; bases outside gene matches: 5. CDR1 is SQVTM, CDR2 ANQGSEA, per germline. For the CDR3, the DNA is TGCAGCGTTGAGCGAGACAGGGGATACAATGAGCAGTTCTTC. Its protein is CSVERDRGYNEQFF.

The CDR3 here is CASSPFGIDSSYEQYF. CDR3 DNA sequence: TGTGCCAGCAGCCCTTTCGGGATAGATTCCTCCTACGAGCAGTACTTC. The rearrangement links TRBV5-6 to TRBJ2-5, with D possibly matching TRBD2 (5 bases). The closer fit of TRBJ2-7 to the DNA end suggests the J call may be wrong. CDR1 and CDR2 from the germline V gene are SGHDT and YYEEEE. The CDR3 runs to 16 residues.

The chain couples TRBV9 to TRBJ2-7; 7 bases fit TRBD2. CDR1 and CDR2 from the germline V gene are SGDLS and YYNGEE. The CDR3 contains 14 residues. V shed 4 bases and J 2 bases; nucleotides not matched to a gene: 6. In nucleotides, the CDR3 is TGTGCCAGCAGCACGGAGCTAGCGGCCTACGAGCAGTACTTC. Protein: CASSTELAAYEQYF.

The chain joins TRBV30 to TRBJ2-3; a possible D gene is TRBD2 (5 bases). V lost 3 bases to trimming and J lost 9 bases, with 13 bases between them. From germline, CDR1 is GTSNPN and CDR2 SVGIG (reference sequence). This CDR3 comprises 12 residues. DNA of the CDR3: TGTGCCTGGAGGGAGGTAGCTTACACGCAGTATTTT. Translating it yields CAWREVAYTQYF.

The chain carries TRBV5-4 and TRBJ2-7; possibly TRBD2 for D (6 bases). The CDR3 has 11 residues. Trimming shortened V by 4 bases and J by 5 bases, and 7 bases separated the two germline ends. Germline values: CDR1 SGHNT, CDR2 YYREEE (reference sequence). CDR3 nucleotide sequence: TGTGCCAGCAGCCGGGAGAACGAGCAGTACTTC. This codes for CASSRENEQYF.

This clone was recorded only once. This chain uses TRBV30 with TRBJ2-7, with D perhaps TRBD1 (6 bases). V lost 8 bases and J 5 bases, leaving 19 bases between the germline ends. This CDR3 region has 13 residues. The germline CDR1 and CDR2 sequences are GTSNPN and SVGIG (reference sequence). The CDR3 loop is CARKAPGVHEQYF. The CDR3, as DNA: TGTGCCAGGAAGGCCCCAGGGGTCCACGAGCAGTACTTC.

The gene calls are TRBV2 and TRBJ2-3; 12 positions match TRBD2. Germline V CDR1 and CDR2: SNHLY, FYNNEI. With 6 bases clipped from V and 4 bases from J, the junction kept 5 bases outside the gene matches. The CDR3 spans 15 residues. For the CDR3, the DNA is TGTGCCAGCAGCTCCGGACTAGCGGGATCAGATACGCAGTATTTT. Translation: CASSSGLAGSDTQYF.

Concerning this clone: At the DNA level, this CDR3 is encoded by other sequences in the same sample as well. The CDR3 here is CASSLDRNYGYTF. The CDR3 region has the DNA TGCGCCAGCAGTTTAGACAGAAACTATGGCTACACCTTC. The V gene is TRBV10-1, the J gene TRBJ1-2; tentatively, D is TRBD1 (5 bases). CDR1 is WNHNN, CDR2 SYGVQD, per germline (reference sequence). The V and J ends lost 5 bases and 2 bases respectively, with 9 bases between them. The length of the CDR3 is 13 residues.

The chain joins TRBV4-2 to TRBJ1-2; 11 bases are a match to TRBD1. Germline CDR1 and CDR2: LGHNA and YNFKEQ. V trimming: 2 bases; J trimming: 5 bases; junction bases outside the gene matches: 7. This CDR3 has 16 residues. The CDR3 is CASSQRTGGTSYGYTF. CDR3 nucleotides: TGTGCCAGCAGCCAACGGACAGGGGGCACCTCGTATGGCTACACCTTC.

This clone occurred a few times. The chain is built from TRBV7-2 and TRBJ1-3; D call uncertain. Looked up from germline, CDR1 is SGHTA and CDR2 is FQGNSA. The CDR3 sequence is 15 residues long. V was cut by 3 bases and J by 0 bases, with 9 bases left in between. CDR3 in amino acids: CASSFPPYSGNTIYF. CDR3 coding DNA: TGTGCCAGCAGCTTCCCCCCCTACTCTGGAAACACCATATATTTT.

V gene TRBV28 combines with J gene TRBJ1-2, with 8 positions matching TRBD1. Germline V gives CDR1 MDHEN, CDR2 SYDVKM. The CDR3 has 14 residues. With V trimmed by 5 bases and J by 4 bases, 6 bases remained unmatched. The CDR3: CASSISGGVYGYTF. CDR3 in DNA: TGTGCCAGCAGTATCTCAGGGGGCGTCTATGGCTACACCTTC.

The chain recombines TRBV12-5 with TRBJ2-3; 7 positions agree with TRBD2. CDR3 size: 14 residues. Looked up from germline, CDR1 is LGHNT and CDR2 is FRNRAP. With 1 base clipped from V and 4 bases from J, the junction kept 2 bases outside the gene matches. CDR3 region: CASGLGGGADTQYF. The CDR3, as DNA: TGTGCTAGTGGTTTGGGCGGGGGAGCAGATACGCAGTATTTT. Combining the CDR3 with reference TRBV12-5 and TRBJ2-3 gives the whole variable domain DARVTQTPRHKVTEMGQEVTMRCQPILGHNTVFWYRQTMMQGLELLAYFRNRAPLDDSGMPKDRFSAEMPDATLATLKIQPSEPRDSAVYFCASGLGGGADTQYFGPGTRLTVL.